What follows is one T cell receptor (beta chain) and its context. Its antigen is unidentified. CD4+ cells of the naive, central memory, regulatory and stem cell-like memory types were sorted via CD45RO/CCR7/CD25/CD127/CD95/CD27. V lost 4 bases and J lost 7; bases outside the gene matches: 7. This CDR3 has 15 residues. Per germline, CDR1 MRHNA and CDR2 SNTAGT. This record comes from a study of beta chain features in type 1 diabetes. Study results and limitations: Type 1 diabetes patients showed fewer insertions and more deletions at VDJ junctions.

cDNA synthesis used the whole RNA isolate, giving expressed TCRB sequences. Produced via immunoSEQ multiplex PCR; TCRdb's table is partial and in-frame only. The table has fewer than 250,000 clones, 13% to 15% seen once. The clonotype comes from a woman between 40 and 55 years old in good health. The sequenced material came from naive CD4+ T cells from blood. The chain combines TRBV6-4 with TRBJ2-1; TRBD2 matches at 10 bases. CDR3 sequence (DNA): TGTGCCAGCAGTGGTAGCGGGGGGCCGAGGAATGAGCAGTTCTTC. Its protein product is CASSGSGGPRNEQFF.